The clone carrying this T cell receptor (beta chain) showed up just a few times. Per the germline V gene, CDR1 is DFQATT and CDR2 is SNEGSKA (reference sequence). CDR3 length: 17 residues. V shed 6 bases and J 0 bases; nucleotides not matched to a gene: 6. The sample comes from a study of T-cell reconstitution after alpha-beta-depleted transplantation in children. Preparation of the TCRbeta library used unique molecular identifiers. In TCRdb, the PCR reads were re-called with MiXCR into one record per CDR3 protein. The table has approximately 640,000 distinct CDR3 sequences, 16% seen once; the top ten hold 0.9% to 1.2%.

The specimen comprised PBMCs from the stem cell graft donor, sampled from the stem cell graft. This clonotype originated in a human donor who donated a stem cell graft to a child with acute myeloid leukemia. V usage is TRBV20-1 and J usage is TRBJ2-1; 15 bases align to TRBD2. CDR3 DNA sequence: TGCAGTGCCAGCGGGACTAGCGGGGGGTTCTCCTACAATGAGCAGTTCTTC. This gives the protein CSASGTSGGFSYNEQFF.